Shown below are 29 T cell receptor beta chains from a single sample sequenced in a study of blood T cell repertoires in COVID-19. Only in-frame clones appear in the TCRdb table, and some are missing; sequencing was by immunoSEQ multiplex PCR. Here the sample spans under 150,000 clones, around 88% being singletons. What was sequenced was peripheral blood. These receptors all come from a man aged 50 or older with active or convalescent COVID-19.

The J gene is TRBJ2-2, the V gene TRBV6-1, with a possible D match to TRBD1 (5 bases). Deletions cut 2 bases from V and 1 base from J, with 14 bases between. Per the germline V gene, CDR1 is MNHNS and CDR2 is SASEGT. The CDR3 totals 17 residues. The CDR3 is CASSELGRLGNTGELFF. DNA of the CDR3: TGTGCCAGCAGTGAACTGGGGCGCCTAGGGAACACCGGGGAGCTGTTTTTT.

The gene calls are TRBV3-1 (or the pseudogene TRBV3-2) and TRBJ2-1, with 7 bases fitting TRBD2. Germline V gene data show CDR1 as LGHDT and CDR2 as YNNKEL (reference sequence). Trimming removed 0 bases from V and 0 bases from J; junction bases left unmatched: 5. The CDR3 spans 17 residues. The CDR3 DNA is TGTGCCAGCAGCCAAGATGAGGGAGGGCCCTCCTACAATGAGCAGTTCTTC. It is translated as CASSQDEGGPSYNEQFF.

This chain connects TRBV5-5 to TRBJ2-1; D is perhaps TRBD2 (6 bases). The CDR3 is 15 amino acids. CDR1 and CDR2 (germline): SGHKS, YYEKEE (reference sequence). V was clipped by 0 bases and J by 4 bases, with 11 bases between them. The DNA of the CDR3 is TGTGCCAGCAGCTTGGAGGCGGGGCTTTACAATGAGCAGTTCTTC. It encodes CASSLEAGLYNEQFF.

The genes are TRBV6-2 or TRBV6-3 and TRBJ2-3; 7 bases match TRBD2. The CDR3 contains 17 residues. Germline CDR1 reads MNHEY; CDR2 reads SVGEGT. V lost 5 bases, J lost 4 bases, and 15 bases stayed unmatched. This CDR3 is CASSTPGGSGPPDTQYF. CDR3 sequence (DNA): TGTGCCAGCAGTACCCCCGGGGGTAGCGGGCCGCCAGATACGCAGTATTTT.

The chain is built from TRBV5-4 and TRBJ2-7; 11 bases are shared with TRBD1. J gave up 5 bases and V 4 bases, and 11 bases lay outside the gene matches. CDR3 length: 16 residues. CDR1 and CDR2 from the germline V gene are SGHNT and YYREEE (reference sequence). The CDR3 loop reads CASSGQGASWADEQYF. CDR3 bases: TGTGCCAGCAGCGGACAGGGGGCGAGTTGGGCCGACGAGCAGTACTTC.

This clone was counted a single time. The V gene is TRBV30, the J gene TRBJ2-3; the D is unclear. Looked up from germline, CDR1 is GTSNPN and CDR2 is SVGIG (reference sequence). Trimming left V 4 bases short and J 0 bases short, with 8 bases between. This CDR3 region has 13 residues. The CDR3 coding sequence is TGTGCCTGGAAAGCGAGTAGCACAGATACGCAGTATTTT. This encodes CAWKASSTDTQYF. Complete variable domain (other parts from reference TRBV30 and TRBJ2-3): SQTIHQWPATLVQPVGSPLSLECTVEGTSNPNLYWYRQAAGRGLQLLFYSVGIGQISSEVPQNLSASRPQDRQFILSSKKLLLSDSGFYLCAWKASSTDTQYFGPGTRLTVL.

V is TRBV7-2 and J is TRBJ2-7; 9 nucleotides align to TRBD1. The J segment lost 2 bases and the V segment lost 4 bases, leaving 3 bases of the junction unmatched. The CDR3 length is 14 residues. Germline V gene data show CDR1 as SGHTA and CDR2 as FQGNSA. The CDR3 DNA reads TGTGCCAGCAGCTCCACAGGGGGCCCCTACGAGCAGTACTTC. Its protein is CASSSTGGPYEQYF.

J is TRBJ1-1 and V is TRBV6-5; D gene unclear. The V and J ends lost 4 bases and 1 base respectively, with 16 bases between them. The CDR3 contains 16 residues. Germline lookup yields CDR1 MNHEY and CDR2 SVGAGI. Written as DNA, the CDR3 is TGTGCCAGCAGTTCGCTCATGGGAGGGCAGAACACTGAAGCTTTCTTT. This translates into CASSSLMGGQNTEAFF.

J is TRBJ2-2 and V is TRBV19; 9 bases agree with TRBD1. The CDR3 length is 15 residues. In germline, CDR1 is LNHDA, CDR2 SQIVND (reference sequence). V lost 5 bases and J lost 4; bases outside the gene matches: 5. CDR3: CASSEDRGVTGELFF. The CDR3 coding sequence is TGTGCCAGTAGTGAAGACAGGGGGGTCACCGGGGAGCTGTTTTTT.

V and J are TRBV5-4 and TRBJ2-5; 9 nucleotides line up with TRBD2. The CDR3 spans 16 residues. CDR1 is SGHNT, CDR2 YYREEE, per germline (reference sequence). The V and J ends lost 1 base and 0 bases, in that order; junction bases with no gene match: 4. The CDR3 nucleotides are TGTGCCAGCAGCTTGTCGGCGGGGGGGAACCAAGAGACCCAGTACTTC. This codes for CASSLSAGGNQETQYF.

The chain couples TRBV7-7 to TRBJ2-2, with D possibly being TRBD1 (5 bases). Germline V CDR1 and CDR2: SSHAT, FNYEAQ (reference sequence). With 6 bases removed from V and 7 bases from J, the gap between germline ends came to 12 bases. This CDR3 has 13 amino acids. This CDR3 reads CASRNQGGGELFF. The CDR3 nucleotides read TGTGCCAGCAGGAATCAGGGTGGCGGGGAGCTGTTTTTT.

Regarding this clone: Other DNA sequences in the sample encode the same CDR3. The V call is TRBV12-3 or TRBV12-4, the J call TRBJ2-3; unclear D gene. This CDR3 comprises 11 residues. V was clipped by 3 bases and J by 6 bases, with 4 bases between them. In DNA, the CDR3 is TGTGCCAGCAGTTTCAGTGATACGCAGTATTTT. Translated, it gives CASSFSDTQYF.

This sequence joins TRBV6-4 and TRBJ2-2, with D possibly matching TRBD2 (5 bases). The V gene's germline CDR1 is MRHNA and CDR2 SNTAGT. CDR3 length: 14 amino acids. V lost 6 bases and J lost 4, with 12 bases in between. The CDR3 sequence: CASSPRGVTGELFF. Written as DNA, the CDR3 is TGTGCCAGCAGCCCCCGGGGTGTCACCGGGGAGCTGTTTTTT.

The CDR3 nucleotides read TGTGCCAGCAGACGCCCGGGACAGATTAACTACGAGCAGTACTTC. As protein: CASRRPGQINYEQYF. This sequence joins TRBV28 and TRBJ2-7; 7 positions agree with TRBD1. CDR1 and CDR2 (germline): MDHEN, SYDVKM. The ends lost 6 bases at V and 3 bases at J; junction bases unmatched: 11. The CDR3 totals 15 residues.

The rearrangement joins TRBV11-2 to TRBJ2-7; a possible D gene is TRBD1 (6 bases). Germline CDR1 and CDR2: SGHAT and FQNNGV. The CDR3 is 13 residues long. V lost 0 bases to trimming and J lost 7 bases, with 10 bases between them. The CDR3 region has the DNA TGTGCCAGCAGCTTAGATTGGGGGCAGGAGCAGTACTTC. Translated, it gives CASSLDWGQEQYF.

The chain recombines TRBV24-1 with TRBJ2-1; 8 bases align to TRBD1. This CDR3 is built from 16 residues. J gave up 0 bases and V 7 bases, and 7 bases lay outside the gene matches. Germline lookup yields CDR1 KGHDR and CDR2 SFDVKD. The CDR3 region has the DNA TGTGCCACCAGAGACAGGGGAGATGGCTCCTACAATGAGCAGTTCTTC. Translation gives CATRDRGDGSYNEQFF.

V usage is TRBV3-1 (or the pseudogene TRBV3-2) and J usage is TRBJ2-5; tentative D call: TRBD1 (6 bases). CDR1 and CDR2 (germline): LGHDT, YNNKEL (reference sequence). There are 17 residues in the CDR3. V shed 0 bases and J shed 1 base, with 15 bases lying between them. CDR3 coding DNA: TGTGCCAGCAGCCAAGAATACAGGGCCGGAATCCAAGAGACCCAGTACTTC. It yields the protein CASSQEYRAGIQETQYF.

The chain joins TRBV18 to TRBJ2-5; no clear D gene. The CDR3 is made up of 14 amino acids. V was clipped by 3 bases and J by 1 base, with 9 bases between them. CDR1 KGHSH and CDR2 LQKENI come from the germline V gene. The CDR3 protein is CASSPIPSQETQYF. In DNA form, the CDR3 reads TGTGCCAGCTCACCGATCCCCAGCCAAGAGACCCAGTACTTC.

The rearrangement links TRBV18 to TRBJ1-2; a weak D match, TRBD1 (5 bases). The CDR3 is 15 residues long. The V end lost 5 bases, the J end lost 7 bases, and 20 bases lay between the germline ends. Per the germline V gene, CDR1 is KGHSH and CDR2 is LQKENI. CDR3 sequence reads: CASSSSARDRGGYTF. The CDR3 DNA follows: TGTGCCAGCTCAAGTTCGGCCAGGGATAGAGGTGGCTACACCTTC.

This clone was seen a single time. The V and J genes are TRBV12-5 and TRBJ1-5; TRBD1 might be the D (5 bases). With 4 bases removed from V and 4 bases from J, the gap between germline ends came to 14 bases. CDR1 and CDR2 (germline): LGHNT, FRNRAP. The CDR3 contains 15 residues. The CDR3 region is CASGSPDKTNQPQHF. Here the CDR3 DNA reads TGTGCTAGTGGTTCCCCGGACAAGACTAATCAGCCCCAGCATTTT.

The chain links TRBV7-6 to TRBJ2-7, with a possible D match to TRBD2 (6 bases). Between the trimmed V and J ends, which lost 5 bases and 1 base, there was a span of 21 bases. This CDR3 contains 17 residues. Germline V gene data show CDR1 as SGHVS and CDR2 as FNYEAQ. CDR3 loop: CASSPNGGQGGSYEQYF. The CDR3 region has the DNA TGTGCCAGCAGCCCTAACGGCGGGCAGGGAGGTTCCTACGAGCAGTACTTC.

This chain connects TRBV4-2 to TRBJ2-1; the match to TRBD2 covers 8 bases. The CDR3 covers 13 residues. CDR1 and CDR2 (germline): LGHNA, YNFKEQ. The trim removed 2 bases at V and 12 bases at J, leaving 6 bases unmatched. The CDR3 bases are TGTGCCAGCAGCCAATTGGTCGGGACTAGGCAGTTCTTC. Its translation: CASSQLVGTRQFF.

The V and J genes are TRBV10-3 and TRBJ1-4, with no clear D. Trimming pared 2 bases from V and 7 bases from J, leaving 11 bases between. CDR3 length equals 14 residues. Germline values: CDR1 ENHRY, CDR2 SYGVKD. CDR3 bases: TGTGCCATCAGTGAGGGATTCGAGGGTGAAAAACTGTTTTTT. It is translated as CAISEGFEGEKLFF.

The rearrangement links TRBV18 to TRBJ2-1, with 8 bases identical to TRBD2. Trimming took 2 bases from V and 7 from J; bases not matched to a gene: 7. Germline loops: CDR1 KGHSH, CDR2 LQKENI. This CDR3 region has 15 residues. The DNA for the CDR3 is TGTGCCAGCTCACCAGGTAGCGGGGTGAGAAATGAGCAGTTCTTC. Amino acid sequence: CASSPGSGVRNEQFF.

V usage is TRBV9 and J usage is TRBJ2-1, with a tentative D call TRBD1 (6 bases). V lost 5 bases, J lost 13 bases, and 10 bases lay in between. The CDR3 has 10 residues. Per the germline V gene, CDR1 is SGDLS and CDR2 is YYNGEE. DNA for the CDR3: TGTGCCAGCAGGGACAGCCCCCAGTTCTTC. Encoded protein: CASRDSPQFF.

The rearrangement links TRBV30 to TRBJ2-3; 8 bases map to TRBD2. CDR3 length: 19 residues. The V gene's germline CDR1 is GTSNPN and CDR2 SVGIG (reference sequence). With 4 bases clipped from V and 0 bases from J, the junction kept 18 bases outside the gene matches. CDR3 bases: TGTGCCTGGACGAGCGGGGGCCCCCAGGTACCTAGGAGCACAGATACGCAGTATTTT. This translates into CAWTSGGPQVPRSTDTQYF. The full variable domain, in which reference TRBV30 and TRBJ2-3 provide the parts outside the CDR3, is SQTIHQWPATLVQPVGSPLSLECTVEGTSNPNLYWYRQAAGRGLQLLFYSVGIGQISSEVPQNLSASRPQDRQFILSSKKLLLSDSGFYLCAWTSGGPQVPRSTDTQYFGPGTRLTVL.

CDR3 sequence: CASSSERGVNTQYF. Written as DNA, the CDR3 is TGTGCCAGCAGCTCCGAGCGGGGGGTCAATACGCAGTATTTT. The rearrangement joins TRBV7-2 to TRBJ2-3, with 9 positions matching TRBD2. The CDR3 totals 14 residues. Germline CDR1 is SGHTA and CDR2 is FQGNSA. J lost 7 bases, V lost 4 bases, and 6 bases had no gene match.

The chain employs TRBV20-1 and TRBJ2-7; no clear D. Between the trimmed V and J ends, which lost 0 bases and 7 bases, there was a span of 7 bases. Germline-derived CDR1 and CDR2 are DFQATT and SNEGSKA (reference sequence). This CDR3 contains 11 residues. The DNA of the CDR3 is TGCAGTGCTAGAGACAGGATAGAGCAGTACTTC. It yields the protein CSARDRIEQYF.

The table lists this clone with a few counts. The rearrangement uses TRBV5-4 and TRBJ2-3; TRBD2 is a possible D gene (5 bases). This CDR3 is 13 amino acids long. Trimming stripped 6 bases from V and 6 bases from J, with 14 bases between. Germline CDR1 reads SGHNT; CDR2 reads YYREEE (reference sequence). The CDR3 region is CASNPPGEDTQYF. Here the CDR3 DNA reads TGTGCCAGCAACCCTCCCGGGGAGGATACGCAGTATTTT.